This T cell receptor (beta chain) was documented in a study of blood T cell repertoires in COVID-19. Some clones are missing from TCRdb's copy, which holds only in-frame ones; the method was immunoSEQ multiplex PCR. The data show some 140,000 clones, approximately 85% seen once. The CDR3 length is 17 residues. The V end lost 5 bases, the J end lost 6 bases, and 23 bases lay between the germline ends. The V gene's germline CDR1 is SGHTA and CDR2 FQGTGA. In this sample, this clone turned up a few times. V is TRBV7-3 and J is TRBJ2-1; D possibly corresponds to TRBD2 (7 bases). Sequencing was carried out using peripheral blood. The clonotype originates from a man in his 60s with COVID-19, enrolled during active disease. In DNA, the CDR3 is TGTGCCAGCAGCATCCTAGCGCAAGCGGGACATCGCAATGAGCAGTTCTTC. Translating gives CASSILAQAGHRNEQFF.